A single sample is the source of the 8 T cell receptor beta chains below, sequenced in a study of cytomegalovirus exposure and HLA in healthy donors. Use of 60 Vbeta and 13 Jbeta primers characterized the PCR. The table came from immunoSEQ multiplex PCR; TCRdb's copy has only in-frame clones and leaves some out. This sample has around 31,000 clones, with approximately 62% found just once. The sequencing sample was made of PBMCs. These receptor sequences come from a male donor in good health and CMV-seropositive.

V gene TRBV9 combines with J gene TRBJ1-1; tentative D call: TRBD1 (5 bases). Trimming pared 0 bases from V and 4 bases from J, leaving 10 bases between. This CDR3 is built from 14 residues. Germline V gene data show CDR1 as SGDLS and CDR2 as YYNGEE. Written as DNA, the CDR3 is TGTGCCAGCAGCGTAGGTCGACAGACCACTGAAGCTTTCTTT. It encodes CASSVGRQTTEAFF.

V and J are TRBV19 and TRBJ1-5; D unclear. Trimming took 4 bases from V and 1 from J, leaving 14 bases between them. This CDR3 has 16 residues. Germline CDR1 LNHDA, CDR2 SQIVND (reference sequence). In DNA form, the CDR3 reads TGTGCCAGTAGTAAAAAGCGGGAGATGAGCAATCAGCCCCAGCATTTT. It codes for CASSKKREMSNQPQHF.

For the CDR3, the DNA is TGTGCCAGCAGCCCTCGGGGGACCCAAGAGACCCAGTACTTC. Encoded protein: CASSPRGTQETQYF. The chain carries TRBV7-2 and TRBJ2-5; a weak D match, TRBD2 (6 bases). The CDR3 totals 14 residues. The V gene lost 5 bases and the J gene lost 1 base, with 11 bases spanning the gap. Germline CDR1 SGHTA, CDR2 FQGNSA. The full variable domain, in which reference TRBV7-2 and TRBJ2-5 provide the parts outside the CDR3, is GAGVSQSPSNKVTEKGKDVELRCDPISGHTALYWYRQSLGQGLEFLIYFQGNSAPDKSGLPSDRFSAERTGGSVSTLTIQRTQQEDSAVYLCASSPRGTQETQYFGPGTRLLVL.

This chain links TRBV15 with TRBJ1-2; the D gene is possibly TRBD1 (6 bases). Per germline, CDR1 LNHNV and CDR2 YYDKDF (reference sequence). The V gene lost 6 bases and the J gene lost 1 base, with 12 bases spanning the gap. The CDR3 is 14 amino acids. CDR3 in amino acids: CATRPQGFNYGYTF. The DNA for the CDR3 is TGTGCCACCAGACCACAGGGATTTAACTATGGCTACACCTTC.

The chain recombines TRBV7-8 with TRBJ2-7; D might be TRBD1 (6 bases). The CDR3 is made up of 15 amino acids. Germline lookup yields CDR1 SGHVS and CDR2 FQNEAQ. Trimming took off 2 bases at V and 0 bases at J, with 11 bases between the two ends. The CDR3 bases are TGTGCCAGCAGCTTACCTGACAGGAGCTCCTACGAGCAGTACTTC. Translating gives CASSLPDRSSYEQYF.

The DNA for the CDR3 is TGTGCCAGTTCAGTGGGAGAGAACACTGAAGCTTTCTTT. Residues: CASSVGENTEAFF. The rearrangement links TRBV2 to TRBJ1-1; D is unresolved. The CDR3 has 13 residues. Germline CDR1 reads SNHLY; CDR2 reads FYNNEI. V was shortened by 9 bases and J by 1 base, with 12 bases between the two germline ends.

V is TRBV4-2 and J is TRBJ2-7; 8 nucleotides align to TRBD2. Germline V CDR1 and CDR2: LGHNA, YNFKEQ. The ends lost 4 bases at V and 5 bases at J; junction bases unmatched: 10. The CDR3 loop spans 15 amino acids. The CDR3 DNA is TGTGCCAGCAGCCGCGAACTAGCGGAGGCCCACGAGCAGTACTTC. This encodes CASSRELAEAHEQYF.

CDR3: CASSKIAESSYEQYF. CDR3 nucleotide sequence: TGTGCCAGCAGTAAAATAGCGGAAAGCTCCTACGAGCAGTACTTC. The rearrangement links TRBV7-8 to TRBJ2-7; possibly TRBD2 for D (6 bases). This CDR3 spans 15 amino acids. Germline CDR1 SGHVS, CDR2 FQNEAQ. Trimming took 6 bases from V and 0 from J, leaving 15 bases between them.